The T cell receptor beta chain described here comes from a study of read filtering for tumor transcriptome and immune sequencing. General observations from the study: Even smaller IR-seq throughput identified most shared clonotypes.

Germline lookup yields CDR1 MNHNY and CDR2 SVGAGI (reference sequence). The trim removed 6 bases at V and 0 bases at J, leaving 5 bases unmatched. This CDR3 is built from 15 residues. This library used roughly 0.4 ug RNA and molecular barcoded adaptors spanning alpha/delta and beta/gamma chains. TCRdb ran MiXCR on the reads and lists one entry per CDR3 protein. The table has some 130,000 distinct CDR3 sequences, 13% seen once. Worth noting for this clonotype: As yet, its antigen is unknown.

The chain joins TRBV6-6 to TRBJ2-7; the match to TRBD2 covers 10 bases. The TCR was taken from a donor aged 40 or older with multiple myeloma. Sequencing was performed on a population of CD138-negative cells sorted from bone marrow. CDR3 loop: CASRGLAEASYEQYF. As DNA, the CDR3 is TGTGCCAGCAGAGGACTAGCGGAAGCCTCCTACGAGCAGTACTTC.